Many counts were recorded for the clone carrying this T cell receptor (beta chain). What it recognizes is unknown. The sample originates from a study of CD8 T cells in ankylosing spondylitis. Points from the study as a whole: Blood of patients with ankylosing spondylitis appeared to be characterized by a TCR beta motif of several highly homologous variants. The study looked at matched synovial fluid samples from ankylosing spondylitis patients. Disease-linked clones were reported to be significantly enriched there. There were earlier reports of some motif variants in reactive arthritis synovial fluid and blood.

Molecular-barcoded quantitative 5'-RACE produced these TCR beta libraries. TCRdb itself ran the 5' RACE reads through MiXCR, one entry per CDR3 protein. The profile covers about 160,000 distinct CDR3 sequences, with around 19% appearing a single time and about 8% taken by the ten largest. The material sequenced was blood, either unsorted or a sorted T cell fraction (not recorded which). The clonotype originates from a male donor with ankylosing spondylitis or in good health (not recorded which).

CDR3 sequence reads: CASSPGLLSYNEQFF. The CDR3 DNA is TGTGCCAGCAGCCCCGGACTCCTCTCCTACAATGAGCAGTTCTTC. The chain joins TRBV5-6 to TRBJ2-1, with a possible D match to TRBD2 (5 bases). V was pared by 4 bases and J by 0 bases, with 11 bases between. Per germline, CDR1 SGHDT and CDR2 YYEEEE. The CDR3 has 15 amino acids. Drawing the rest from reference TRBV5-6 and TRBJ2-1, the complete variable domain is DAGVTQSPTHLIKTRGQQVTLRCSPKSGHDTVSWYQQALGQGPQFIFQYYEEEERQRGNFPDRFSGHQFPNYSSELNVNALLLGDSALYLCASSPGLLSYNEQFFGPGTRLTVL.